This T cell receptor beta chain was found in a study of monozygotic twins with inflammatory bowel disease. Study-level results: The analysis yielded no support for one strong signal or clonotype associated with IBD.

About this clonotype itself: Its target is unknown.

No DNA is given; TCRdb re-called the 5' RACE reads and lists each CDR3 protein once. The table for this sample gives approximately 120,000 distinct CDR3 sequences. The CDR3 loop spans 16 amino acids. Germline lookup yields CDR1 SGHVT and CDR2 SQSDAQ. The chain combines TRBV7-4 with TRBJ2-3. This sequence was found in a human donor with ulcerative colitis or Crohn's disease, or a healthy co-twin of an affected twin (not recorded which). The sequenced sample was blood. CDR3 in amino acids: CASSRLTWNSTDTQYF.